Listed here are 7 T cell receptor beta chains from one sample, sequenced in a study of OX40 agonist ivuxolimab in advanced cancers. Some clones are missing from TCRdb's copy, which holds only in-frame ones; the method was immunoSEQ multiplex PCR. The sample yields tens of thousands of clones, about 82% seen once. Material: CD4+ or CD8+ T cells sorted from blood, obtained in a trial of the OX40 agonist ivuxolimab. The receptor set was obtained from an adult with an advanced solid tumor such as melanoma, head and neck, liver or kidney cancer.

CDR3 DNA sequence: TGTGCCAGCAGCCTTACAGGGCGATGGGGGGAGCTGTTTTTT. Translated: CASSLTGRWGELFF. The chain is built from TRBV14 and TRBJ2-2; D perhaps matches TRBD1 (6 bases). V dropped 4 bases and J dropped 8 bases, with 14 bases sitting between them. The CDR3 extends over 14 amino acids. Germline CDR1 and CDR2: SGHDN and FVKESK.

The CDR3 loop reads CASSPRPIVGNEKLFF. The CDR3 DNA follows: TGTGCCAGCAGCCCCCGACCTATCGTCGGTAATGAAAAACTGTTTTTT. The V gene is TRBV13, the J gene TRBJ1-4; unclear D gene. In germline, CDR1 is PRHDT, CDR2 FYEKMQ (reference sequence). V lost 5 bases to trimming and J lost 4 bases, with 17 bases between them. The CDR3 is made up of 16 amino acids.

This chain uses TRBV30 with TRBJ2-5; D possibly corresponds to TRBD1 (6 bases). Between the trimmed V and J ends, which lost 1 base and 2 bases, there was a span of 8 bases. This CDR3 region has 13 residues. CDR1 and CDR2 from the germline V gene are GTSNPN and SVGIG (reference sequence). CDR3 residues: CAWSGTVQETQYF. Written as DNA, the CDR3 is TGTGCCTGGAGTGGGACAGTTCAAGAGACCCAGTACTTC.

V gene TRBV5-8 combines with J gene TRBJ2-7, with D unresolved. This CDR3 region has 15 residues. Per germline, CDR1 SGHTS and CDR2 YDEGEE. Between the trimmed V and J ends, which lost 6 bases and 4 bases, there was a span of 20 bases. The CDR3 sequence: CASTTSGAGGYEQYF. In nucleotides, the CDR3 is TGTGCCAGCACCACTTCGGGCGCTGGTGGGTACGAGCAGTACTTC.

The chain couples TRBV9 to TRBJ1-1; 8 bases are a match to TRBD1. V was pared by 4 bases and J by 1 base, with 3 bases of the junction left unmatched. The CDR3 sequence is 14 residues long. Germline V lookup: CDR1 SGDLS, CDR2 YYNGEE. Here the CDR3 DNA reads TGTGCCAGCAGCCCAGGGGGCTGGAACACTGAAGCTTTCTTT. It is translated as CASSPGGWNTEAFF.

This clone is a singleton in its sample. The rearrangement uses TRBV5-1 and TRBJ2-1, with D unclear. V was trimmed by 5 bases and J by 0 bases, leaving 12 bases between them. The CDR3 covers 15 residues. CDR1 and CDR2 (germline): SGHRS, YFSETQ. This CDR3 reads CASSRPQSSYNEQFF. As DNA, the CDR3 is TGCGCCAGCAGTCGCCCTCAGAGCTCCTACAATGAGCAGTTCTTC.

V and J are TRBV6-6 and TRBJ1-1; weak D call: TRBD1 (5 bases). Trimming removed 6 bases at V and 7 bases at J, with 12 bases between. This CDR3 region has 12 residues. Per germline, CDR1 MNHNY and CDR2 SVGAGI (reference sequence). The CDR3 DNA reads as TGTGCCAGCAGGGGGGGAGGGAGTGAAGCTTTCTTT. Translation: CASRGGGSEAFF.